The 23 T cell receptor beta chains below all came from one sample that was sequenced in a study of T cell responses to AZD1222 COVID-19 vaccine. Clones were sequenced by immunoSEQ multiplex PCR, and TCRdb holds only the in-frame ones, with some missing. Of 95,000 to 120,000 clones detected, over 85% appear once; the ten largest clones hold roughly 3%. The sample consisted of peripheral blood, taken on day 0 of MenACWY control vaccination. Receptors originate from an adult in good health.

The chain employs TRBV28 and TRBJ1-2; D unresolved. The V and J ends lost 1 base and 8 bases respectively, with 11 bases between them. CDR3 length: 13 residues. Germline V lookup: CDR1 MDHEN, CDR2 SYDVKM. The CDR3 sequence: CASSLSGRVGYTF. DNA for the CDR3: TGTGCCAGCAGTTTATCTGGGAGGGTAGGCTACACCTTC.

The V call is TRBV2, the J call TRBJ1-2; D may be TRBD1 (5 bases). V was trimmed by 6 bases and J by 11 bases, leaving 19 bases between them. CDR1 is SNHLY and CDR2 is FYNNEI in the germline V gene. The CDR3 extends over 13 amino acids. CDR3 nucleotide sequence: TGTGCCAGCAGGGACCTTATCCGGGACCCTTACACCTTC. Protein sequence: CASRDLIRDPYTF.

V gene TRBV18 combines with J gene TRBJ1-3, with unresolved D. The CDR3 runs 13 residues. V lost 0 bases to trimming and J lost 3 bases, with 3 bases between them. Looked up from germline, CDR1 is KGHSH and CDR2 is LQKENI. This chain's CDR3 is CASSPPGGNTIYF. In DNA, the CDR3 is TGTGCCAGCTCACCACCGGGTGGAAACACCATATATTTT.

CDR3 sequence (DNA): TGTGCCAGCAGCTTAGATGACAGACAATCACCCCTCCACTTT. The encoded protein is CASSLDDRQSPLHF. The V and J genes are TRBV11-2 and TRBJ1-6, with D possibly matching TRBD1 (5 bases). The CDR3 covers 14 residues. The germline gives CDR1 SGHAT, CDR2 FQNNGV. Trimming left V 0 bases short and J 10 bases short, with 10 bases between.

The chain recombines TRBV2 with TRBJ2-1, with D possibly called TRBD1 or TRBD2 (6 bases each). Per the germline V gene, CDR1 is SNHLY and CDR2 is FYNNEI. The ends were cut back, 8 bases at V and 5 bases at J, with 16 bases in the middle. The CDR3 is 14 amino acids. The CDR3, as DNA: TGTGCCAGCTCGTCCGTGGGGGGCAACAATGAGCAGTTCTTC. Its protein product is CASSSVGGNNEQFF.

This clone was detected only once. In DNA, the CDR3 is TGTGCCAGCAGCTTTTTGCCAGGGGCCTATGGCTACACCTTC. Its translation: CASSFLPGAYGYTF. V usage is TRBV7-2 and J usage is TRBJ1-2; possible D gene TRBD1, 6 bases. From germline, CDR1 is SGHTA and CDR2 FQGNSA. V was pared by 3 bases and J by 4 bases, with 12 bases between. The CDR3 length is 14 residues.

The rearrangement links TRBV18 to TRBJ1-1; 8 bases map to TRBD1. Germline lookup yields CDR1 KGHSH and CDR2 LQKENI. The V gene end was trimmed by 5 bases and the J gene end by 4 bases; junction bases not matched to a gene: 12. This CDR3 has 16 residues. The CDR3 nucleotides read TGTGCCAGCTCATCAATCCAGGGGGCCGGCGTCACTGAAGCTTTCTTT. This sequence encodes CASSSIQGAGVTEAFF.

The J gene is TRBJ1-2, the V gene TRBV16; D gene unclear. This CDR3 contains 13 residues. Germline lookup yields CDR1 KGHSY and CDR2 FQNENV. Deletions cut 3 bases from V and 5 bases from J, with 10 bases between. CDR3 loop: CASSQGGRYGYTF. In DNA, the CDR3 is TGTGCCAGCAGCCAGGGTGGACGTTATGGCTACACCTTC.

The rearrangement links TRBV7-2 to TRBJ1-5; D is uncertain. Germline CDR1 reads SGHTA; CDR2 reads FQGNSA. This CDR3 comprises 15 residues. The V and J ends lost 1 base and 1 base respectively, with 8 bases between them. CDR3 protein: CASSLEIGSNQPQHF. Here the CDR3 DNA reads TGTGCCAGCAGCTTAGAAATTGGCAGCAATCAGCCCCAGCATTTT.

J is TRBJ1-4 and V is TRBV23-1; D perhaps matches TRBD1 (5 bases). TRBV23-1 is an ORF, and what it does is uncertain. The ends were cut back, 6 bases at V and 6 bases at J, with 17 bases in the middle. The CDR3 is 15 amino acids. CDR3 sequence reads: CASSLDQGTDEKLFF. The CDR3 DNA reads TGCGCCAGCAGCCTAGACCAGGGTACGGATGAAAAACTGTTTTTT.

The chain is built from TRBV5-8 and TRBJ2-7, with 7 bases identical to TRBD1. Germline CDR1 is SGHTS and CDR2 is YDEGEE. The V segment lost 3 bases and the J segment 9 bases; nucleotides outside the gene matches: 15. The CDR3 extends over 15 amino acids. This chain's CDR3 is CASSSRTGADRGQYF. In nucleotides, the CDR3 is TGTGCCAGCAGCTCTAGGACAGGCGCCGATCGTGGGCAGTACTTC.

V usage is TRBV6-5 and J usage is TRBJ1-5; no definite D call. CDR1 MNHEY and CDR2 SVGAGI come from the germline V gene. V was shortened by 2 bases and J by 2 bases, with 10 bases between the two germline ends. CDR3 length: 15 amino acids. CDR3 DNA: TGTGCCAGCAGTTACGATGCATCGGGCAATCAGCCCCAGCATTTT. Amino acids: CASSYDASGNQPQHF.

This clone was counted a single time. The J gene is TRBJ2-3, the V gene TRBV5-1, with a weak D call TRBD2 (5 bases). This CDR3 contains 16 residues. V lost 4 bases and J 0 bases, leaving 15 bases between the germline ends. The V gene's germline CDR1 is SGHRS and CDR2 YFSETQ. The CDR3 DNA reads TGCGCCAGCAGCCCCCGGGGTAAGACTAGCACAGATACGCAGTATTTT. This sequence encodes CASSPRGKTSTDTQYF.

This sequence joins TRBV18 and TRBJ2-7; perhaps TRBD2 as D (5 bases). Germline lookup yields CDR1 KGHSH and CDR2 LQKENI. The germline V and J ends were trimmed by 3 bases and 0 bases, with 9 bases remaining between them. The CDR3 has 14 residues. CDR3 residues: CASSPSGFSYEQYF. In DNA, the CDR3 is TGTGCCAGCTCACCCTCGGGGTTCTCCTACGAGCAGTACTTC.

V gene TRBV28 combines with J gene TRBJ1-4, with D hard to call. V lost 5 bases and J 0 bases, leaving 7 bases between the germline ends. Germline CDR1 and CDR2: MDHEN and SYDVKM. The CDR3 extends over 14 amino acids. DNA for the CDR3: TGTGCCAGCAGTCCTGCGGCAACTAATGAAAAACTGTTTTTT. Translating gives CASSPAATNEKLFF.

Written as DNA, the CDR3 is TGTGCCAGCAGGACTAGCACGAACACCGGGGAGCTGTTTTTT. Translated, it gives CASRTSTNTGELFF. The chain combines TRBV9 with TRBJ2-2, with 7 bases fitting TRBD2. The V gene end was trimmed by 5 bases and the J gene end by 0 bases; junction bases not matched to a gene: 1. The CDR3 contains 14 residues. Germline V gene data show CDR1 as SGDLS and CDR2 as YYNGEE.

The chain combines TRBV25-1 with TRBJ1-6; possible D gene TRBD1, 6 bases. Looked up from germline, CDR1 is MGHDK and CDR2 is SYGVNS. The CDR3 length is 16 residues. Trimming cost V 2 bases and J 0 bases, with 8 bases left between them. Written as DNA, the CDR3 is TGTGCCAGCAGTGAACAGGGGAGCTCCTATAATTCACCCCTCCACTTT. This sequence encodes CASSEQGSSYNSPLHF.

The chain combines TRBV11-2 with TRBJ1-6; weak D call: TRBD1 (6 bases). This CDR3 comprises 16 residues. Germline CDR1 reads SGHAT; CDR2 reads FQNNGV. Trimming removed 6 bases from V and 10 bases from J, with 22 bases in between. The DNA of the CDR3 is TGTGCCAGCAGGCTTACGGGGGCCCGAACGGGGTCACCCCTCCACTTT. Protein sequence: CASRLTGARTGSPLHF.

V and J are TRBV5-1 and TRBJ2-3; tentative D call: TRBD2 (5 bases). The germline V gene encodes CDR1 SGHRS and CDR2 YFSETQ. CDR3 length equals 16 residues. V was shortened by 4 bases and J by 5 bases, with 20 bases between the two germline ends. CDR3 sequence: CASSANPGRMVDTQYF. The CDR3 DNA follows: TGCGCCAGCAGCGCCAACCCGGGAAGAATGGTAGATACGCAGTATTTT.

J is TRBJ1-2 and V is TRBV7-2; D gene unclear. Trimming cost V 2 bases and J 4 bases, with 14 bases left between them. The CDR3 runs 15 residues. The germline gives CDR1 SGHTA, CDR2 FQGNSA. CDR3 sequence reads: CASSLRPGLGYGYTF. CDR3 DNA: TGTGCCAGCAGCTTACGGCCGGGTCTGGGCTATGGCTACACCTTC.

The chain combines TRBV25-1 with TRBJ1-1; no definite D call. In germline, CDR1 is MGHDK, CDR2 SYGVNS. The CDR3 contains 14 residues. Trimming left V 3 bases short and J 2 bases short, with 10 bases between. Here the CDR3 reads CASSDPTANTEAFF. The DNA for the CDR3 is TGTGCCAGCAGTGATCCTACAGCAAACACTGAAGCTTTCTTT. The variable domain in full, completed from reference TRBV25-1 and TRBJ1-1, reads EADIYQTPRYLVIGTGKKITLECSQTMGHDKMYWYQQDPGMELHLIHYSYGVNSTEKGDLSSESTVSRIRTEHFPLTLESARPSHTSQYLCASSDPTANTEAFFGQGTRLTVV.

The chain carries TRBV28 and TRBJ1-3, with D possibly matching TRBD1 (5 bases). Germline V gene data show CDR1 as MDHEN and CDR2 as SYDVKM. V was clipped by 8 bases and J by 4 bases, with 12 bases between them. The CDR3 extends over 13 amino acids. This chain's CDR3 is CASWRAGGNTIYF. DNA of the CDR3: TGTGCCAGCTGGCGGGCAGGGGGAAACACCATATATTTT.

The genes are TRBV10-2 and TRBJ1-3; 11 positions match TRBD1. The V gene's germline CDR1 is WSHSY and CDR2 SAAADI. The CDR3 runs 15 residues. V trimming: 5 bases; J trimming: 4 bases; junction bases outside the gene matches: 4. CDR3 sequence (DNA): TGCGCCAGCAGTTGGACAGGGGGCTACGGAAACACCATATATTTT. It yields the protein CASSWTGGYGNTIYF.